The 26 T cell receptor beta chains listed next were all sequenced from one sample in a study of T cell repertoires in cytomegalovirus infection. One entry per CDR3 protein, called by TCRdb with MiXCR from the reads. The sample includes 300,000 to 400,000 distinct CDR3 sequences, about 25% of them seen just once. The antigens for these receptors are not known. Material: cultured PBMCs, obtained from culture after CMV antigen stimulation. Source of these receptors: a human donor in good health (CMV status not recorded). Some clones in this sample may be carry-over from other donors' samples.

This clonotype was counted many times. The chain uses TRBV7-6 and TRBJ2-7; TRBD2 might be the D (5 bases). The V end was cut by 1 base, the J end by 7 bases, with 11 bases between. The CDR3 totals 13 residues. Germline CDR1 and CDR2: SGHVS and FNYEAQ. DNA of the CDR3: TGTGCCAGCAGCTTAGGATCCTCGGGGGAGCAGTACTTC. Translation gives CASSLGSSGEQYF.

This sequence joins TRBV11-2 and TRBJ1-1, with 7 bases aligning to TRBD1. The CDR3 runs 17 residues. V was clipped by 5 bases and J by 1 base; unmatched bases: 13. The V gene's germline CDR1 is SGHAT and CDR2 FQNNGV. CDR3 DNA sequence: TGTGCCAGCAGCCCAGGGGCCTTAGGGACAGCGAACACTGAAGCTTTCTTT. This gives the protein CASSPGALGTANTEAFF.

This clonotype was found many times. The rearrangement links TRBV11-3 to TRBJ2-1; D is unclear. Germline CDR1 and CDR2: SGHNT and YENEEA. Trimming took off 0 bases at V and 1 base at J, with 10 bases between the two ends. The CDR3 runs 16 residues. For the CDR3, the DNA is TGTGCCAGCAGCTTAGAGCTGTTAGGGTCCTACAATGAGCAGTTCTTC. Translation: CASSLELLGSYNEQFF.

V is TRBV7-8 and J is TRBJ1-5, with TRBD1 as a possible D gene (5 bases). V shed 0 bases and J shed 6 bases, with 15 bases lying between them. This CDR3 has 16 residues. Germline assignment: CDR1 SGHVS and CDR2 FQNEAQ. CDR3 nucleotides: TGTGCCAGCAGCTTAGCGGTATCGGGGCGGGGTCAGCCCCAGCATTTT. Its translation is CASSLAVSGRGQPQHF.

This clonotype was recorded at least ten times. The chain has TRBV7-2 and TRBJ2-1, with 7 bases identical to TRBD2. The ends lost 3 bases at V and 2 bases at J; junction bases unmatched: 7. The CDR3 length is 16 residues. Germline V lookup: CDR1 SGHTA, CDR2 FQGNSA. CDR3 residues: CASSFSGTIAYNEQFF. The CDR3 DNA reads as TGTGCCAGCAGCTTCTCCGGGACTATAGCCTACAATGAGCAGTTCTTC.

This clonotype has more than one count but fewer than ten. The chain links TRBV15 to TRBJ2-1; unclear D gene. V gave up 6 bases and J gave up 2 bases, with 14 bases separating them. Germline V CDR1 and CDR2: LNHNV, YYDKDF (reference sequence). The CDR3 spans 15 residues. The DNA of the CDR3 is TGTGCCACCAGTCTGGAGTTAGTTCCCTACAATGAGCAGTTCTTC. Protein sequence: CATSLELVPYNEQFF.

This chain uses TRBV7-9 with TRBJ2-7; the match to TRBD2 covers 12 bases. Unmatched junction bases numbered 6, after V lost 6 bases and J lost 3 bases. CDR1 SEHNR and CDR2 FQNEAQ come from the germline V gene (reference sequence). CDR3 length equals 15 residues. Here the CDR3 DNA reads TGTGCCAGCAGTCCAGGACTAGCGGGAATCTACGAGCAGTACTTC. This sequence encodes CASSPGLAGIYEQYF.

The chain has TRBV4-1 and TRBJ1-2; D unclear. The CDR3 length is 14 residues. Germline values: CDR1 MGHRA, CDR2 YSYEKL. V was shortened by 0 bases and J by 7 bases, with 12 bases between the two germline ends. The CDR3 DNA follows: TGCGCCAGCAGCCAAGAAGAGGGTATTGGTGGCTACACCTTC. Amino acids: CASSQEEGIGGYTF.

This chain uses TRBV12-3 or TRBV12-4 with TRBJ2-3, with no clear D. With 6 bases removed from V and 2 bases from J, the gap between germline ends came to 3 bases. The CDR3 is 11 residues long. This CDR3 is CASRLTDTQYF. The CDR3 DNA reads as TGTGCCAGCAGGCTCACAGATACGCAGTATTTT.

The chain recombines TRBV6-2 or TRBV6-3 with TRBJ2-1; a possible D gene is TRBD2 (6 bases). Germline V CDR1 and CDR2: MNHEY, SVGEGT. V was cut by 8 bases and J by 1 base, with 18 bases left in between. The CDR3 extends over 16 amino acids. Here the CDR3 DNA reads TGTGCCAGCGGTCAAGGGACTGCCCTATCCTACAATGAGCAGTTCTTC. Translating it yields CASGQGTALSYNEQFF.

This clonotype was seen a few times. Here the CDR3 reads CASSLFLAGAYNEQFF. DNA of the CDR3: TGTGCCAGCAGCTTATTCCTAGCGGGAGCCTACAATGAGCAGTTCTTC. The chain joins TRBV11-2 to TRBJ2-1; TRBD2 aligns across 10 bases. This CDR3 has 16 residues. V lost 2 bases and J lost 2; bases outside the gene matches: 3. CDR1 SGHAT and CDR2 FQNNGV come from the germline V gene.

This sequence joins TRBV7-2 and TRBJ2-4; TRBD1 is a possible D gene (6 bases). CDR3 length: 16 amino acids. Germline V gene lookup returns CDR1 SGHTA and CDR2 FQGNSA. V lost 5 bases and J 5 bases, leaving 19 bases between the germline ends. DNA for the CDR3: TGTGCCAGCAGCCTAAGGCTGGGGGCAGGCCAAAACATTCAGTACTTC. This sequence encodes CASSLRLGAGQNIQYF.

The rearrangement uses TRBV7-3 and TRBJ2-3, with 11 bases aligning to TRBD2. With V trimmed by 5 bases and J by 6 bases, 7 bases remained unmatched. CDR1 and CDR2 from the germline V gene are SGHTA and FQGTGA. This CDR3 comprises 15 residues. The CDR3 region is CASSPTSGRGDTQYF. The CDR3 coding sequence is TGTGCCAGCAGCCCTACTAGCGGGAGAGGTGATACGCAGTATTTT.

This clonotype was detected only a few times. The rearrangement uses TRBV6-8 and TRBJ2-7, with 9 bases matching TRBD2. J lost 7 bases, V lost 0 bases, and 7 bases had no gene match. The CDR3 extends over 15 amino acids. The germline V gene has CDR1 MNHGY and CDR2 SAAAGT. The CDR3 reads CASSYSIAGDEEQYV. The CDR3 nucleotides read TGTGCCAGCAGTTACTCGATAGCGGGAGATGAAGAGCAGTACGTC.

This clonotype was seen many times. The V call is TRBV12-5, the J call TRBJ2-3; D remains ambiguous. The CDR3 has 13 amino acids. Per germline, CDR1 LGHNT and CDR2 FRNRAP. V was pared by 1 base and J by 6 bases, with 8 bases between. The CDR3 coding sequence is TGTGCTAGTGGTTTGGGACCGAGGGATACGCAGTATTTT. This gives the protein CASGLGPRDTQYF.

The genes are TRBV6-6 and TRBJ2-3; D remains ambiguous. Trimming removed 3 bases from V and 5 bases from J, with 18 bases in between. This CDR3 has 16 residues. CDR1 is MNHNY, CDR2 SVGAGI, per germline (reference sequence). The CDR3 loop is CASSYLDPLRVDTQYF. CDR3 DNA sequence: TGTGCCAGCAGTTATTTGGACCCCTTAAGAGTAGATACGCAGTATTTT.

This clonotype was picked up a small number of times. This chain uses TRBV4-1 with TRBJ2-1, with 10 nucleotides matching TRBD2. The CDR3 is made up of 18 amino acids. Germline assignment: CDR1 MGHRA and CDR2 YSYEKL. The ends lost 0 bases at V and 4 bases at J; junction bases unmatched: 9. The DNA of the CDR3 is TGCGCCAGCAGCCAAGATCGGGCTAGCGGGAGTCTTTACAATGAGCAGTTCTTC. Its translation is CASSQDRASGSLYNEQFF.

The V and J genes are TRBV7-2 and TRBJ2-2; D may be TRBD1 (5 bases). The CDR3 is made up of 14 amino acids. Trimming removed 1 base at V and 7 bases at J, with 10 bases between. The V gene's germline CDR1 is SGHTA and CDR2 FQGNSA. Written as DNA, the CDR3 is TGTGCCAGCAGCTTAGTTCAGGGCGGCGGGGAGCTGTTTTTT. As protein: CASSLVQGGGELFF. Variable domain in full (rest from reference TRBV7-2 and TRBJ2-2): GAGVSQSPSNKVTEKGKDVELRCDPISGHTALYWYRQSLGQGLEFLIYFQGNSAPDKSGLPSDRFSAERTGGSVSTLTIQRTQQEDSAVYLCASSLVQGGGELFFGEGSRLTVL.

This clonotype turned up a few times. The rearrangement joins TRBV6-1 to TRBJ2-7, with D possibly being TRBD1 (6 bases). The CDR3 consists of 17 residues. Germline values: CDR1 MNHNS, CDR2 SASEGT. V was cut by 4 bases and J by 4 bases, with 23 bases left in between. CDR3 bases: TGTGCCAGCAGTGCAACCGGGACACCGTCGACGTTTTACGAGCAGTACTTC. Its translation: CASSATGTPSTFYEQYF.

The sample holds a few counts of this clonotype. The rearrangement uses TRBV20-1 and TRBJ2-6; 8 bases map to TRBD2. The V gene end was trimmed by 4 bases and the J gene end by 3 bases; junction bases not matched to a gene: 5. There are 15 residues in the CDR3. Germline V gene data show CDR1 as DFQATT and CDR2 as SNEGSKA (reference sequence). DNA for the CDR3: TGCAGTGCTATGGTAGCGGGAAGTGGGGCCAACGTCCTGACTTTC. This encodes CSAMVAGSGANVLTF.

This clonotype was observed at least ten times. The chain carries TRBV20-1 and TRBJ2-5; D is undetermined. This CDR3 spans 12 amino acids. Trimming took 3 bases from V and 1 from J, leaving 6 bases between them. In germline, CDR1 is DFQATT, CDR2 SNEGSKA (reference sequence). The DNA of the CDR3 is TGCAGTGCTAGTCCGGGCCAAGAGACCCAGTACTTC. Translated: CSASPGQETQYF.

This clonotype was counted at least ten times. Relative to the germline gene, one junction end is altered; a read error may explain this. The genes are TRBV7-8 and TRBJ1-2; TRBD1 is a possible D gene (5 bases). The germline CDR1 and CDR2 sequences are SGHVS and FQNEAQ. CDR3 length equals 13 residues. In DNA, the CDR3 is TGTGCCAGCAGCTCCCAGTCGGGGGATTCCTGTCGTTTC. The encoded protein is CASSSQSGDSCRF.

The CDR3 reads CASSSGTGGSNQPQHF. CDR3 DNA: TGTGCCAGCAGTTCCGGGACAGGGGGTAGCAATCAGCCCCAGCATTTT. The V call is TRBV12-3 or TRBV12-4, the J call TRBJ1-5; TRBD1 matches at 11 bases. The V segment lost 4 bases and the J segment 0 bases; nucleotides outside the gene matches: 2. There are 16 residues in the CDR3.

This clonotype was seen a handful of times. The chain carries TRBV11-2 and TRBJ2-3; 7 bases map to TRBD1. Germline CDR1 is SGHAT and CDR2 is FQNNGV. The V gene end was trimmed by 5 bases and the J gene end by 3 bases; junction bases not matched to a gene: 2. This CDR3 has 13 amino acids. The CDR3 is CASSQTGTDTQYF. The CDR3 DNA sequence: TGTGCCAGCAGCCAGACAGGGACAGATACGCAGTATTTT. Based on the CDR3 plus reference TRBV11-2 and TRBJ2-3, the full variable domain is EAGVAQSPRYKIIEKRQSVAFWCNPISGHATLYWYQQILGQGPKLLIQFQNNGVVDDSQLPKDRFSAERLKGVDSTLKIQPAKLEDSAVYLCASSQTGTDTQYFGPGTRLTVL.

This chain connects TRBV29-1 to TRBJ2-7, with D perhaps assigned TRBD1 or TRBD2 (5 bases each). Germline V gene sequence: CDR1 SQVTM, CDR2 ANQGSEA. CDR3 length: 11 amino acids. Between the trimmed V and J ends, which lost 7 bases and 6 bases, there was a span of 13 bases. CDR3 sequence (DNA): TGCAGCGGGGGGACGGCTCGCGAGCAGTACTTC. Protein: CSGGTAREQYF.

The sample holds a few counts of this clonotype. This chain joins TRBV6-2 or TRBV6-3 and TRBJ2-7; 15 nucleotides line up with TRBD2. V gave up 2 bases and J gave up 7 bases; unmatched junction bases: 6. The germline V gene has CDR1 MNHEY and CDR2 SVGEGT. The CDR3 is 16 amino acids. The CDR3 coding sequence is TGTGCCAGCAGTTACGGACTAGCGGGAGGGCCCGGGGAGCAGTACGTC. Translated, it gives CASSYGLAGGPGEQYV.